This T cell receptor (beta chain) comes out of a study of blood T cell repertoires in COVID-19. Study context: Italy, Spain and the United States were the sources of the convalescent and acute COVID-19 samples. PBMCs, B-cell-depleted T cells, or T cells provided the cDNA or gDNA that made up the material.

Methods used by the authors: Amplifying reference gene primers gave estimates of nucleated cell counts. Produced via immunoSEQ multiplex PCR; TCRdb's table is partial and in-frame only. V and J calls plus clone size are reproduced from that table; the DNA served to infer D and trimming. Among some 74,000 clones, roughly 88% were seen once, and the ten largest hold 5.5% to 7.5%. V shed 7 bases and J 4 bases; nucleotides not matched to a gene: 7. Per germline, CDR1 LGHDT and CDR2 YNNKEL (reference sequence). The CDR3 length is 16 residues. Sequencing input: peripheral blood. The sequence came from an elderly woman with acute or convalescent COVID-19. The V gene is TRBV3-1 (or the pseudogene TRBV3-2), the J gene TRBJ2-2, with 12 bases fitting TRBD2. The CDR3 spells CASTKLAGGATGELFF. DNA of the CDR3: TGTGCCAGCACCAAACTAGCGGGAGGCGCCACCGGGGAGCTGTTTTTT.